Listed below are T cell receptor beta chains from one sample, sequenced in a study of response to subunit inactivated influenza vaccine. One entry per CDR3 protein results from TCRdb running MiXCR on the RT-PCR reads. The sample lists 500,000 to 650,000 distinct CDR3 sequences; roughly 8.2% were seen once. This material consisted of PBMCs from blood, taken less than 30 months after vaccination. Receptors were obtained from a man in his fifties or sixties who received an inactivated influenza vaccine. The CDR3 runs from the conserved cysteine through the conserved F or W. The D gene is left open where the match is weak. The size of a clone is reported for some rows only, either as once, few or many, or as a class for expanded clones.

clone_size	d_call	v_call	j_call	cdr3_nt	cdr3_aa
few	TRBD2	TRBV11-2	TRBJ2-3	TGTGCCAGCAGCTTTAAGTTGCGGGAGAGGGGAGATACGCAGTATTTT	CASSFKLRERGDTQYF
.	TRBD1	TRBV7-8	TRBJ1-4	TGTGCCAGCAGCTTAGTACCCGGGACAGCTAATGAAAAACTGTTTTTT	CASSLVPGTANEKLFF
few	.	TRBV5-4	TRBJ2-7	TGTGCCAGCAGCTATTCCGGCGACTACGAGCAGTACTTC	CASSYSGDYEQYF
few	TRBD1	TRBV5-5	TRBJ1-4	TGTGCCAGCAGCGAAGGGACAGCAACTAATGAAAAACTGTTTTTT	CASSEGTATNEKLFF
few	TRBD1	TRBV6-5	TRBJ1-2	TGTGCCAGCAGTTACACGACAGGGACCTATGGCTACACCTTC	CASSYTTGTYGYTF
.	TRBD1	TRBV4-2	TRBJ2-5	TGTGCCAGCAGCCCCTGGACAGGGGGCTTAGGAGAGACCCAGTACTTC	CASSPWTGGLGETQYF
many	TRBD2	TRBV7-6	TRBJ2-1	TGTGCCAGCAGCTCGCGACTAGCGGGGGGTTTTAAGCAGTTCTTC	CASSSRLAGGFKQFF
.	TRBD1	TRBV11-2	TRBJ2-5	TGTGCCAGCAGCTTAGTCTCCGGGACAGTGGAGACCCAGTACTTC	CASSLVSGTVETQYF
.	.	TRBV6-2/TRBV6-3	TRBJ2-7	TGTGCCAGCAGTTCCACTTTCGTGCAGTACTTC	CASSSTFVQYF
.	.	TRBV7-6	TRBJ2-7	TGTGCCAGCAGCGGATACAGATCCTACGAGCAGTACTTC	CASSGYRSYEQYF
many	.	TRBV20-1	TRBJ1-4	TGCAGTGCTAGAGATGCGGGAGGGTTTAATGAAAAACTGTTTTTT	CSARDAGGFNEKLFF
.	.	TRBV20-1	TRBJ2-1	TGCAGTGCTCCTACAGTCGCGGGGTACAATGAGCAGTTCTTC	CSAPTVAGYNEQFF
few	TRBD1	TRBV14	TRBJ1-6	TGTGCCAGCAGCCTCGGGACAGCTAGCTCCTATAATTCACCCCTCCACTTT	CASSLGTASSYNSPLHF
many	.	TRBV11-2	TRBJ2-1	TGTGCCAGCAGCCTGCCTGGACCCGGCACTGATGAGCAGTTCTTC	CASSLPGPGTDEQFF
few	TRBD1	TRBV4-3	TRBJ1-1	TGCGCCAGCAGCCAAGTAGGGGGCGACGCTGAAGCTTTCTTT	CASSQVGGDAEAFF
few	.	TRBV25-1	TRBJ2-7	TGTGCCAGCAGTGACCCCTGGGCCCACGAGCAGTACTTC	CASSDPWAHEQYF
few	.	TRBV7-2	TRBJ2-2	TGTGCCAGCAGCGCGGGACCCCCGGGGGCCGGGGAGCTGTTTTTT	CASSAGPPGAGELFF
few	.	TRBV5-1	TRBJ2-1	TGCGCCAGCAGCGACGGCGGGACAACTAACTACAATGAGCAGTTCTTC	CASSDGGTTNYNEQFF
many	TRBD1	TRBV4-3	TRBJ1-5	TGCGCCAGCAGCCAGGACAGGGGTAGAGATCAGCCCCAGCATTTT	CASSQDRGRDQPQHF
.	TRBD2	TRBV18	TRBJ2-5	TGTGCCAGCTCAAGGGGACTAGAGGGCGAGACCCAGTACTTC	CASSRGLEGETQYF
few	.	TRBV20-1	TRBJ2-4	TGCAGTGCGGTACTAAGAGTAGCCAAAAACATTCAGTACTTC	CSAVLRVAKNIQYF
many	.	TRBV28	TRBJ1-2	TGTGCCAGCAGTCCTGGGGGCAGGACCTATGGCTACACCTTC	CASSPGGRTYGYTF
many	.	TRBV12-3/TRBV12-4	TRBJ2-7	TGTGCCAGCAGTTTCCCGGGGAGCTCCTACGAGCAGTACTTC	CASSFPGSSYEQYF
few	.	TRBV6-2/TRBV6-3	TRBJ1-5	TGTGCCAGCAGTTACAGGGCAGCCGGAAATCAGCCCCAGCATTTT	CASSYRAAGNQPQHF
few	TRBD2	TRBV14	TRBJ2-1	TGTGCCAGCAGCCAACCGGGACTAGGAATCAATGAGCAGTTCTTC	CASSQPGLGINEQFF
few	TRBD2	TRBV6-1	TRBJ2-7	TGTGCCAGCAGGCGTCCAACTAGCGGGGTTAGCTCCTACGAGCAGTACTTC	CASRRPTSGVSSYEQYF
.	.	TRBV5-1	TRBJ2-3	TGCGCCAGCAGCCCTGTGGGGCAGACATACACAGATACGCAGTATTTT	CASSPVGQTYTDTQYF
.	.	TRBV5-5	TRBJ2-3	TGTGCCAGCAGCTCCGACAGTCAGTATACGCAGTATTTT	CASSSDSQYTQYF
many	TRBD1	TRBV12-3/TRBV12-4	TRBJ1-5	TGTGCCAGCAGTTTAAGGGGACAGGGCCTCCAACCCCAGCATTTT	CASSLRGQGLQPQHF
many	.	TRBV5-1	TRBJ2-5	TGCGCCAGCAGCTTGTGGCCAGAAACGGAACAAGAGACCCAGTACTTC	CASSLWPETEQETQYF
many	.	TRBV27	TRBJ2-7	TGTGCCAGCAGCTTTTCCGGGAGCACGTACGAGCAGTACTTC	CASSFSGSTYEQYF
many	TRBD1	TRBV7-2	TRBJ1-2	TGTGCCAGCAGCTTAGCAGGGACAGCCTATGGCTACACCTTC	CASSLAGTAYGYTF
many	TRBD2	TRBV20-1	TRBJ2-3	TGCAGTGCTAGCCCGGGAGGTATGACGGATACGCAGTATTTT	CSASPGGMTDTQYF
.	.	TRBV28	TRBJ1-2	TGTGCCAGCAGCCGTCCGGGGGGAAATGGCTACACCTTC	CASSRPGGNGYTF
.	.	TRBV15	TRBJ2-7	TGTGCCACCAGCAGGCCAGAGGCAAAGCAGTACTTC	CATSRPEAKQYF
few	.	TRBV5-5	TRBJ1-4	TGTGCCAGCAGCCTCTTAGTCGGGACACCGAATGAAAAACTGTTTTTT	CASSLLVGTPNEKLFF
few	.	TRBV14	TRBJ2-1	TGTGCCAGCAGCCAAGTGGCAAACGGGGAGCAGTTCTTC	CASSQVANGEQFF
many	.	TRBV20-1	TRBJ1-4	TGCAGTGCTAGCCAGGGCAGTGAAAAACTGTTTTTT	CSASQGSEKLFF
few	TRBD2	TRBV14	TRBJ2-7	TGTGCCAGCAGCCAAGTTTTTGGCGGACTAGCCGGTGAGCAGTACTTC	CASSQVFGGLAGEQYF
.	.	TRBV28	TRBJ2-3	TGTGCCAGCAGTTCCGTGATAACAAGCACAGATACGCAGTATTTT	CASSSVITSTDTQYF
few	.	TRBV7-8	TRBJ1-2	TGTGCCAGCAGCTTAGCTTCAGGGAGCTATGGCTACACCTTC	CASSLASGSYGYTF
.	TRBD1	TRBV5-1	TRBJ1-6	TGCGCCAGCAGCTCGAGGACAGGGGCAGATTCACCCCTCCACTTT	CASSSRTGADSPLHF
few	.	TRBV7-8	TRBJ2-7	TGTGCCAGCAGCTTAGAGGGGGGCAGGTTACACTACGAGCAGTACTTC	CASSLEGGRLHYEQYF
few	TRBD1	TRBV20-1	TRBJ2-7	TGCAGTGCTAGCCCCGGGACAGGGTTGTCCTACGAGCAGTACTTC	CSASPGTGLSYEQYF
few	TRBD2	TRBV11-2	TRBJ2-1	TGTGCCAGCAGCTTAGATAGCGGGGGGTTCAATGAGCAGTTCTTC	CASSLDSGGFNEQFF
few	.	TRBV7-8	TRBJ2-3	TGTGCCAGCAGCCGATCTGGGGGTACAGATACGCAGTATTTT	CASSRSGGTDTQYF
many	.	TRBV20-1	TRBJ2-5	TGCAGTGCTAGAGACCGGGGGCATGTAGTAGAGACCCAGTACTTC	CSARDRGHVVETQYF
many	.	TRBV28	TRBJ2-7	TGTGCCAGCAGTTTACTGCGGCCCGGGGTTGAGCAGTACTTC	CASSLLRPGVEQYF
few	TRBD2	TRBV28	TRBJ2-7	TGTGCCAGCAGTGTTTATAGCGGGAGAAGCTACGAGCAGTACTTC	CASSVYSGRSYEQYF
many	TRBD2	TRBV5-4	TRBJ2-3	TGTGCCAGCAGCCGTTATAGCGGGGGTAGGGCAGATACGCAGTATTTT	CASSRYSGGRADTQYF
.	.	TRBV11-2	TRBJ2-7	TGTGCCAGCAGCACCCTACGACGCGAGCAGTACTTC	CASSTLRREQYF
many	.	TRBV7-6	TRBJ1-1	TGTGCCAGCAGCCGCTCGAGAGGGCAGCTAATAGCCACTGAAGCTTTCTTT	CASSRSRGQLIATEAFF
many	.	TRBV5-1	TRBJ2-3	TGCGCCAGCAGCCCGATGACGGGTAGCACAGATACGCAGTATTTT	CASSPMTGSTDTQYF
many	TRBD2	TRBV10-3	TRBJ2-1	TGTGCCATCAGTGAGTCTTCACTAGCGGGGTACAATGAGCAGTTCTTC	CAISESSLAGYNEQFF